The clone carrying this T cell receptor (beta chain) came up a few times. Its antigen is still unknown. The sample is drawn from a study of beta chain features in type 1 diabetes. TCRB transcripts that were expressed got sequenced, as all of the isolated RNA had been reverse transcribed. This table comes from immunoSEQ multiplex PCR, and its TCRdb copy is limited to in-frame clones, with some not included. The sample includes about 60,000 clones, approximately 62% of them seen just once. Study-level results: More deletions and fewer insertions at VDJ junctions were seen in type 1 diabetes patients.

Trimming removed 5 bases from V and 9 bases from J; junction bases left unmatched: 8. CDR1 is SGHTA and CDR2 is FQGTGA in the germline V gene. The CDR3 is made up of 13 amino acids. Cell sorting via CD45RO/CCR7/CD25/CD127/CD95/CD27 was performed to obtain CD4+ naive, central memory, regulatory and stem cell-like memory cells. Each population that was sorted was more than 95% pure. The V and J genes are TRBV7-3 and TRBJ2-3; 7 bases are a match to TRBD2. This TCR derives from a woman under 30 in good health. Material: Tregs from blood. This CDR3 is CASSRTRGRTQYF. For the CDR3, the DNA is TGTGCCAGCAGCAGGACTAGAGGTCGGACGCAGTATTTT.